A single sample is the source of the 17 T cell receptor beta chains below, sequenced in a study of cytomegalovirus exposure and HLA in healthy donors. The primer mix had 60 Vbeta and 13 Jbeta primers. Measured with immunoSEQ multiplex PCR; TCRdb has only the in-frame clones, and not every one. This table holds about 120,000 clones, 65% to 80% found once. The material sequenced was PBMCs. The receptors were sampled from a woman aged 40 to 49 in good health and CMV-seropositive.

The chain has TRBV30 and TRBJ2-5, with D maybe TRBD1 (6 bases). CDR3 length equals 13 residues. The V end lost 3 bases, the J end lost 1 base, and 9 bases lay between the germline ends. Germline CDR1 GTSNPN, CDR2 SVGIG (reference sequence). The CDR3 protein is CAWSLQGQETQYF. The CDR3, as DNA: TGTGCCTGGAGCTTACAGGGCCAAGAGACCCAGTACTTC.

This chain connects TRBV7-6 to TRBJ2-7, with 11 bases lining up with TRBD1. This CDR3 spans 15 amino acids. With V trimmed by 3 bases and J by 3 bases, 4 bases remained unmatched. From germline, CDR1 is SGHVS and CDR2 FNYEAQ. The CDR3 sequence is CASSLGQGVIYEQYF. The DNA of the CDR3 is TGTGCCAGCAGCTTGGGACAGGGGGTTATCTACGAGCAGTACTTC.

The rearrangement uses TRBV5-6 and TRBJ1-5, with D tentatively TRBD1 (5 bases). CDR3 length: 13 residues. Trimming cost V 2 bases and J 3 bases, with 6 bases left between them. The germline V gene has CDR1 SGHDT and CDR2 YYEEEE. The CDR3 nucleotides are TGTGCCAGCAGCTTCAGGGCCAATCAGCCCCAGCATTTT. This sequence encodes CASSFRANQPQHF.

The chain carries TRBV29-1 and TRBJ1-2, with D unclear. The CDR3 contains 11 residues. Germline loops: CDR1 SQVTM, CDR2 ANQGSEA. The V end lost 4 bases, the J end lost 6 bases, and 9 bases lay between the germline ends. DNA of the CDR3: TGCAGCGTTGCTCCCAGTGATGGCTACACCTTC. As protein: CSVAPSDGYTF.

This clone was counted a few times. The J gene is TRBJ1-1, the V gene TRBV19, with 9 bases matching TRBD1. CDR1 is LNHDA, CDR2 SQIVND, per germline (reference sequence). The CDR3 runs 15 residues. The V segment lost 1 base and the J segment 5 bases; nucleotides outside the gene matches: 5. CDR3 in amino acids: CASSIVGQGRTEAFF. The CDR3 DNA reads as TGTGCCAGTAGTATAGTCGGACAGGGGAGGACTGAAGCTTTCTTT.

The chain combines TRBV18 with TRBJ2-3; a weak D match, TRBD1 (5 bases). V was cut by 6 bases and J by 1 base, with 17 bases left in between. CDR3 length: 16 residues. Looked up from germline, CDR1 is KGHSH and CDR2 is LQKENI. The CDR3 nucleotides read TGTGCCAGCTCGCTGAGTAGGGGATTCGGCACAGATACGCAGTATTTT. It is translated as CASSLSRGFGTDTQYF.

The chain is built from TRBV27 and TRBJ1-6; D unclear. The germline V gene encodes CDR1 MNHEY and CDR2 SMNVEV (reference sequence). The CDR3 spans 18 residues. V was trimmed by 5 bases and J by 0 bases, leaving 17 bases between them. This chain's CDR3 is CASSPSLRHSSYNSPLHF. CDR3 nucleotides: TGTGCCAGCAGTCCTTCGCTTAGACACAGCTCCTATAATTCACCCCTCCACTTT.

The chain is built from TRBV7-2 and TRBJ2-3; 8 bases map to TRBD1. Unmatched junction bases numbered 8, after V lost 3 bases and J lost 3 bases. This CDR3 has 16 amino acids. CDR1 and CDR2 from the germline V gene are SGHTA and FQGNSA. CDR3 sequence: CASSFLTGALTDTQYF. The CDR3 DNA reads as TGTGCCAGCAGCTTCTTGACAGGGGCACTTACAGATACGCAGTATTTT. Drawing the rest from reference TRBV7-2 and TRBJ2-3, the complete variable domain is GAGVSQSPSNKVTEKGKDVELRCDPISGHTALYWYRQSLGQGLEFLIYFQGNSAPDKSGLPSDRFSAERTGGSVSTLTIQRTQQEDSAVYLCASSFLTGALTDTQYFGPGTRLTVL.

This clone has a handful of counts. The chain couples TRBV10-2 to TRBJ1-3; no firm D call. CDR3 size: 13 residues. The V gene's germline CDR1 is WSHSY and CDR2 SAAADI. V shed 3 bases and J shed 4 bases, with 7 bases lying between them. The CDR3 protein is CASSEYRGNTIYF. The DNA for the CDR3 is TGCGCCAGCAGTGAATATAGAGGAAACACCATATATTTT.

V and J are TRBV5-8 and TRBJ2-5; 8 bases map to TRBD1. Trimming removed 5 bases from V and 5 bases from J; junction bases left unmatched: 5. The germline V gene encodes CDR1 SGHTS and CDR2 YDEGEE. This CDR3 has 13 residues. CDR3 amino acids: CASRATGAETQYF. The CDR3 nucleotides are TGTGCCAGCAGGGCGACAGGGGCCGAGACCCAGTACTTC.

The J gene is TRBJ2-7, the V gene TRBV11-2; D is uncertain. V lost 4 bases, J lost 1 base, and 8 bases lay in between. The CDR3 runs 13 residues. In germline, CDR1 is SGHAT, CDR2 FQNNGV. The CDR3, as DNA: TGTGCCAGCAGCTCTCTAGTTTCCTACGAGCAGTACTTC. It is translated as CASSSLVSYEQYF.

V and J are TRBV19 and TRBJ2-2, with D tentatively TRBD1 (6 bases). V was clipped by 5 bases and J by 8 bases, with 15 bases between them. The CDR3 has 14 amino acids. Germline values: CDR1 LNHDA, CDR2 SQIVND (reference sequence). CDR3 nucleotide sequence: TGTGCCAGTAGTGTCCATACAGGGACAGGGGAGCTGTTTTTT. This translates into CASSVHTGTGELFF.

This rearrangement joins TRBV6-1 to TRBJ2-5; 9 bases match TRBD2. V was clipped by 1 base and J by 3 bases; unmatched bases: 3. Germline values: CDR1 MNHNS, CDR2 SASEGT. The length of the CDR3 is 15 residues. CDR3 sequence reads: CASSEGLAGKETQYF. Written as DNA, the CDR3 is TGTGCCAGCAGTGAAGGGCTAGCGGGGAAAGAGACCCAGTACTTC.

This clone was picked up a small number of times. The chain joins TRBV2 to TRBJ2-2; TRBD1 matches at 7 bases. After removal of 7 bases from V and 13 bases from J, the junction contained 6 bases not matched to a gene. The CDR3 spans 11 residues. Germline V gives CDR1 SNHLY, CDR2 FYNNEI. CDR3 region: CASNDRVGLFF. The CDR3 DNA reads TGTGCCAGCAACGACAGGGTAGGGCTGTTTTTT.

In DNA, the CDR3 is TGTGCCAGCAGTGATATCCGTCTCGGCAAAAACATTCAGTACTTC. It encodes CASSDIRLGKNIQYF. The chain uses TRBV2 and TRBJ2-4; D gene unclear. Germline lookup yields CDR1 SNHLY and CDR2 FYNNEI. CDR3 length: 15 amino acids. Trimming cost V 3 bases and J 3 bases, with 12 bases left between them.

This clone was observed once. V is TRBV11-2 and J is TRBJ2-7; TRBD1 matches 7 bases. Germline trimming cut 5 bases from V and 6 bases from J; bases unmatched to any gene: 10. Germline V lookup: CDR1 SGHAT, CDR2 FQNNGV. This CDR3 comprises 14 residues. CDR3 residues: CASSPHQDRAEQYF. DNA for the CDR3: TGTGCCAGCAGCCCCCACCAAGACAGGGCCGAGCAGTACTTC.

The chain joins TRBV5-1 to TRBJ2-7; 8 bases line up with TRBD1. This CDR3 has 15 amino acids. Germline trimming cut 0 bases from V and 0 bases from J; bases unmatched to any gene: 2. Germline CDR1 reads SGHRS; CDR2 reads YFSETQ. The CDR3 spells CASSLAGTGSYEQYF. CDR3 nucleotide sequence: TGCGCCAGCAGCTTGGCCGGGACAGGCTCCTACGAGCAGTACTTC.